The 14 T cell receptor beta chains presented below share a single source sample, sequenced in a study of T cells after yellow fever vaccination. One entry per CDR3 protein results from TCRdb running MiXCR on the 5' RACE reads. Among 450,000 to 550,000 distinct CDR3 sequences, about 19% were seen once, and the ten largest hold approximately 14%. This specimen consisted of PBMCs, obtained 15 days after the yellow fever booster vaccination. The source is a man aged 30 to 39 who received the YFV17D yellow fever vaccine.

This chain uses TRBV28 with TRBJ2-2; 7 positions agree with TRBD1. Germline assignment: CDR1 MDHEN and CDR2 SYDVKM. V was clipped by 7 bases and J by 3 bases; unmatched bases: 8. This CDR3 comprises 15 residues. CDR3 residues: CASTDPGQHTGELFF. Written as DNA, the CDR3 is TGTGCCAGCACAGATCCGGGACAGCACACCGGGGAGCTGTTTTTT.

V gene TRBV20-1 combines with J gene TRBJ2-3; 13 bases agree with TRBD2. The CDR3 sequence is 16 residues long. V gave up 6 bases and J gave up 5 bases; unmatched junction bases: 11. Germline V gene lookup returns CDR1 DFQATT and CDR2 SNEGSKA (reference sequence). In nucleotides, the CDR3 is TGCAGTGCCATCGGGACTAGCGGGACTGGGGGAGATACGCAGTATTTT. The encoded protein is CSAIGTSGTGGDTQYF.

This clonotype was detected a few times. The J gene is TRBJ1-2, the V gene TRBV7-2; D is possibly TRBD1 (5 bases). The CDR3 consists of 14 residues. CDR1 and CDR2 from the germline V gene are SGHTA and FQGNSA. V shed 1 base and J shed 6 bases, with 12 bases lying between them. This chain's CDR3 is CASSLVGPQHGYTF. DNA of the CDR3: TGTGCCAGCAGCTTAGTGGGACCGCAACATGGCTACACCTTC. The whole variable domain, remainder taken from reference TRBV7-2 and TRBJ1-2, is GAGVSQSPSNKVTEKGKDVELRCDPISGHTALYWYRQSLGQGLEFLIYFQGNSAPDKSGLPSDRFSAERTGGSVSTLTIQRTQQEDSAVYLCASSLVGPQHGYTFGSGTRLTVV.

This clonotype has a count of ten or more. The CDR3: CASSGNNSPLHF. For the CDR3, the DNA is TGTGCCAGCAGCGGGAATAATTCACCCCTCCACTTT. The J gene is TRBJ1-6, the V gene TRBV9; D unclear. Germline assignment: CDR1 SGDLS and CDR2 YYNGEE. Between the trimmed V and J ends, which lost 3 bases and 5 bases, there was a span of 3 bases. The CDR3 is 12 residues long.

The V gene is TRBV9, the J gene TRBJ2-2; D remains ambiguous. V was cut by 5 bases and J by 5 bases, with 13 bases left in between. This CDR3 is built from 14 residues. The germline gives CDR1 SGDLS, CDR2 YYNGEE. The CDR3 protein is CASSPLQETGELFF. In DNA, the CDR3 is TGTGCCAGCAGTCCTTTACAAGAGACCGGGGAGCTGTTTTTT.

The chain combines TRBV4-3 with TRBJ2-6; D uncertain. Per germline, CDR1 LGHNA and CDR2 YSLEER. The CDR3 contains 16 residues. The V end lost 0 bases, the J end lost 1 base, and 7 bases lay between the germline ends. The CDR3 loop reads CASSQDAKSGANVLTF. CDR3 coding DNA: TGCGCCAGCAGCCAAGATGCCAAATCTGGGGCCAACGTCCTGACTTTC.

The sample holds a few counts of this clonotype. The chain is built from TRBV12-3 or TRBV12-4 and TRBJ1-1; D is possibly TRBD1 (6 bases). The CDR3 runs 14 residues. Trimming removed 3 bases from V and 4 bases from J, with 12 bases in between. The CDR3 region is CASSFGGAGTEAFF. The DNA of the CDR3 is TGTGCCAGCAGTTTCGGGGGGGCAGGCACTGAAGCTTTCTTT.

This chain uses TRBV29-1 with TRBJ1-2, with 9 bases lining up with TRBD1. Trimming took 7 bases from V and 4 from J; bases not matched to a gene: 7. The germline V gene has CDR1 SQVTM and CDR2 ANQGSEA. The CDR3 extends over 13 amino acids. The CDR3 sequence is CSATGGISYGYTF. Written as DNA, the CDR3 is TGCAGCGCAACAGGGGGCATTAGCTATGGCTACACCTTC.

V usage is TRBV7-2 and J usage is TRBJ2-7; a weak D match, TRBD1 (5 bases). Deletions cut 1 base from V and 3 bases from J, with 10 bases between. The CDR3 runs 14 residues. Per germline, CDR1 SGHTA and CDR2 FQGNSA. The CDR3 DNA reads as TGTGCCAGCAGCTTAGAACAGGCCCACTACGAGCAGTACTTC. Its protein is CASSLEQAHYEQYF.

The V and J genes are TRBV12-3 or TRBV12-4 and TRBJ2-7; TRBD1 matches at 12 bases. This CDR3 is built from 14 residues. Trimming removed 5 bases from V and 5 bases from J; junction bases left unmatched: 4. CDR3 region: CASSKGQGADEQYF. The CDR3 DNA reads TGTGCCAGCAGTAAGGGACAGGGGGCCGACGAGCAGTACTTC.

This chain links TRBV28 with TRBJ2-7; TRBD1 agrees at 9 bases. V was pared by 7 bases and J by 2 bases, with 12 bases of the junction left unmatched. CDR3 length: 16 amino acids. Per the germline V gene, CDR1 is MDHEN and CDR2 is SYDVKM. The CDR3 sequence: CASNQPWTGETYEQYF. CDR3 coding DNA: TGTGCCAGCAACCAACCCTGGACAGGGGAAACCTACGAGCAGTACTTC.

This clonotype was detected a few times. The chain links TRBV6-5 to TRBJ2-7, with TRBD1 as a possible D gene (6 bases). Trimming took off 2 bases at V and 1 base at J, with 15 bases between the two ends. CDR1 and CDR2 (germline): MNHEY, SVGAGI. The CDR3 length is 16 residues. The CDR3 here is CASSYAKQGQSYEQYF. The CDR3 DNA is TGTGCCAGCAGTTACGCCAAGCAGGGGCAATCCTACGAGCAGTACTTC.

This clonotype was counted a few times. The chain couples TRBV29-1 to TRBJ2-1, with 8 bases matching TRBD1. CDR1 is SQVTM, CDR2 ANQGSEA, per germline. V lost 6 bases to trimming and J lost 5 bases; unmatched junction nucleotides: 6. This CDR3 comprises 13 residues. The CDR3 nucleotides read TGCAGCGTCCGGGACAGGCTACACAATGAGCAGTTCTTC. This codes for CSVRDRLHNEQFF.

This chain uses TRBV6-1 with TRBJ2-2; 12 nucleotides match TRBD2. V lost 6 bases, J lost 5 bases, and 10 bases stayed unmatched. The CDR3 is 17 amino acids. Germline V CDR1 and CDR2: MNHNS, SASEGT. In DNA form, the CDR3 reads TGTGCCAGCAGGGTTCTAGCGGGAGGGCCTAAAACCGGGGAGCTGTTTTTT. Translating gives CASRVLAGGPKTGELFF.